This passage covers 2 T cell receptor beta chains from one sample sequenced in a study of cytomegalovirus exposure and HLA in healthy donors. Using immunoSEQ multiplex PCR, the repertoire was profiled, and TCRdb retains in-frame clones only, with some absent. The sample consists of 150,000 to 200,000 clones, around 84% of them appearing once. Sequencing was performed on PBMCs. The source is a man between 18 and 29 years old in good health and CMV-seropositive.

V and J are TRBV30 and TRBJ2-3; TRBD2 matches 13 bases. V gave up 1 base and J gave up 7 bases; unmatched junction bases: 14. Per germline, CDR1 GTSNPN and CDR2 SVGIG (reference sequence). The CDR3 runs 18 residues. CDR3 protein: CAWSDPNILAGGRYTQYF. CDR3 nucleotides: TGTGCCTGGAGTGACCCCAACATACTAGCGGGGGGGCGGTATACGCAGTATTTT. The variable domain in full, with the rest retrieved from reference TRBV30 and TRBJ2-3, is SQTIHQWPATLVQPVGSPLSLECTVEGTSNPNLYWYRQAAGRGLQLLFYSVGIGQISSEVPQNLSASRPQDRQFILSSKKLLLSDSGFYLCAWSDPNILAGGRYTQYFGPGTRLTVL.

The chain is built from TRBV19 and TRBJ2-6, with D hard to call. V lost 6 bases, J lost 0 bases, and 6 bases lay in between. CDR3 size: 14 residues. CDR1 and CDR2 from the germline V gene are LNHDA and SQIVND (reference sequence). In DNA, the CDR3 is TGTGCCAGTAGGGCAAGCTCTGGGGCCAACGTCCTGACTTTC. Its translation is CASRASSGANVLTF.